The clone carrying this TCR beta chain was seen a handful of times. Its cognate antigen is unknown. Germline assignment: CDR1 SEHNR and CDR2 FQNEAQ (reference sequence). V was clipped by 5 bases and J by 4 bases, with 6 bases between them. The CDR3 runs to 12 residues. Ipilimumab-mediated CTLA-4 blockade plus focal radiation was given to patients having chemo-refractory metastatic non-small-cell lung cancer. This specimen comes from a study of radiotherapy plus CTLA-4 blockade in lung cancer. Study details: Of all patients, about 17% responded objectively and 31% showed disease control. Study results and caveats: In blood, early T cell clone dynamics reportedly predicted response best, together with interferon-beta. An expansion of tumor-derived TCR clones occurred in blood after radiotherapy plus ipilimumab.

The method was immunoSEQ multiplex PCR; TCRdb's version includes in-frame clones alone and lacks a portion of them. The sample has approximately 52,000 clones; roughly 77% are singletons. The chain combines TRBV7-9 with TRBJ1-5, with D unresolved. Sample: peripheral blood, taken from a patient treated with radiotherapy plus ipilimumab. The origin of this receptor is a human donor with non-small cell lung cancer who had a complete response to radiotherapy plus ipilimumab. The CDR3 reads CASSRDNQPQHF. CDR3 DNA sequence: TGTGCCAGCAGCCGGGATAATCAGCCCCAGCATTTT.